This T cell receptor beta chain came from a study of graft-versus-host responses after intestinal transplantation. Whole-study findings and limits: Some patients had graft-donor T cell macrochimerism, and their allografts showed high graft-versus-host to host-versus-graft clonal ratios.

Clones were sequenced by immunoSEQ multiplex PCR, and TCRdb holds only the in-frame ones, with some missing. The sample lists tens of thousands of clones; roughly nine tenths were seen once. Germline V gives CDR1 SEHNR, CDR2 FQNEAQ (reference sequence). The V end was cut by 3 bases, the J end by 0 bases, with 12 bases between. This CDR3 has 15 amino acids. A note on this clone: What it binds is not known.

The rearrangement uses TRBV7-9 and TRBJ2-7; TRBD2 is a possible D gene (6 bases). The sample here was unstimulated CD4+ T cells sorted from spleen or lymph node cells, taken before transplant. The sequence was collected from a human donor who was the organ donor for an intestinal transplant. The CDR3 nucleotides read TGTGCCAGCAGCTTCGAGGGGAGGAGCTCCTACGAGCAGTACTTC. Its translation: CASSFEGRSSYEQYF.